One sample yielded the 3 T cell receptor beta chains listed below, sequenced in a study of control samples from healthy donors and cancer patients. TCRdb's table, derived via immunoSEQ multiplex PCR, lists solely in-frame clones and lacks some. Of roughly 370,000 clones listed, approximately 92% were seen once; the top ten hold around 6.4%. The sequenced sample consisted of PBMCs. These receptors were obtained from a man aged 35 to 55 with head and neck cancer.

V usage is TRBV29-1 and J usage is TRBJ1-1, with TRBD1 as a possible D gene (5 bases). In germline, CDR1 is SQVTM, CDR2 ANQGSEA. Trimming left V 6 bases short and J 4 bases short, with 15 bases between. This CDR3 is built from 13 residues. The CDR3 is CSVRSGGGTEAFF. The CDR3 region has the DNA TGCAGCGTCCGGAGCGGGGGGGGCACTGAAGCTTTCTTT.

This chain links TRBV28 with TRBJ2-2; D is unresolved. The CDR3 has 16 amino acids. V was clipped by 7 bases and J by 0 bases, with 15 bases between them. Per the germline V gene, CDR1 is MDHEN and CDR2 is SYDVKM. The CDR3 DNA reads as TGTGCCAGCACCGATCCCTGGCTCGCGAACACCGGGGAGCTGTTTTTT. Translation gives CASTDPWLANTGELFF.

This chain joins TRBV7-2 and TRBJ2-5; 9 nucleotides agree with TRBD2. The CDR3 is 14 residues long. Unmatched junction bases numbered 5, after V lost 5 bases and J lost 4 bases. CDR1 and CDR2 (germline): SGHTA, FQGNSA. The CDR3 coding sequence is TGTGCCAGCAGCAATAGCGGGGGCAGAGAGACCCAGTACTTC. Its translation is CASSNSGGRETQYF.